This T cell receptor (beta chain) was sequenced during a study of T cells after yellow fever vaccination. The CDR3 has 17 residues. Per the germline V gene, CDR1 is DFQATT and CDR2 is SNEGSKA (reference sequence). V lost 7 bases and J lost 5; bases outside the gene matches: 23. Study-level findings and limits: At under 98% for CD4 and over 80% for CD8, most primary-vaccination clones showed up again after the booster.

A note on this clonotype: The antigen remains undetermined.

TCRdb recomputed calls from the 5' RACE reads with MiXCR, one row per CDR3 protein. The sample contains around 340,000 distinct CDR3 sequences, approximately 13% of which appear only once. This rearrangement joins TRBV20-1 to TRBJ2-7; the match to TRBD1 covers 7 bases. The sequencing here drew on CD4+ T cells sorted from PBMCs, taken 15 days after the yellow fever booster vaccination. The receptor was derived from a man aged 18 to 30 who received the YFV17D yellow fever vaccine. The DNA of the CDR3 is TGCAGTGTTCGAACTACAGGGGTGTGGGGGCACCCTGACGAGCAGTACGTC. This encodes CSVRTTGVWGHPDEQYV.